This T cell receptor beta chain was sequenced for a study of neurological immune-mediated disorders (dated by TCRdb to the late 2010s). The study in broad terms: Peripheral blood TCR-beta repertoires from HTLV-I-associated myelopathy (HAM/TSP) patients, multiple sclerosis patients and healthy controls were compared by UMI-based sequencing. The roughly 110 TCR-beta libraries included longitudinal samples, technical triplicates and paired sorted CD4+ and CD8+ T-cell subsets alongside PBMC samples. Technical triplicate libraries were sequenced so that the variability in frequency of each individual clone could be precisely calculated. Of the approximately 66 subjects in the cohort, about 15 were HAM/TSP patients, roughly 35 were multiple sclerosis patients, and around 20 were healthy controls.

Ten or more counts support this clonotype. The antigen it recognizes is unknown. One base away there is no much larger clone; base qualities are not given. Overall study results and their limits: Across subjects, expanded clones never shared an identical CDR3 amino acid sequence, which suggests that the TCR-beta repertoires in every group were private. TCR clonal expansion was greatest in HAM/TSP patients and smallest in MS patients, who ranked below even healthy controls.

cDNA synthesis used template-switch 5'RACE with a primer carrying a 10-nucleotide random unique molecular identifier tagging each TCR transcript. Each sequencing run produced over 170 million TCR-beta sequences covering 15-18 subjects. Total RNA was extracted with the RNeasy kit. TCR-beta VDJ regions were amplified with primers for the TCR constant region and the 5'RACE anchor, using the KAPA Real-time Library Amplification kit. A first PCR added sample indexes and Illumina adaptors, and a second PCR then raised library yield. After Ampure bead purification, the TCR product of roughly 650 bp was size-selected on a 2% E-gel SizeSelection system. Before pooling, library quality was checked on a Bioanalyzer, concentration was measured with Qubit, and libraries were quantified with the Kapa Library Quantification kit. An Illumina HiSeq 2500 was used to sequence the libraries paired-end at 2 x 150 bp. To increase sequence diversity, roughly 24-31% phiX was spiked into each library pool. As for how the authors treated the data: The UMI-based MiGEC pipeline processed quality-filtered reads and removed over 80% of raw TCR sequences during error correction. IMGT germline references were used for aligning VDJ genes, and each clonotype was defined as a unique CDR3 amino acid sequence together with its V-J genes. VDJtools evaluated clonal expansion, Shannon diversity and CDR3 relatedness (CalcPairwiseDistances, ClusterSamples); CLCbio workbench built phylogenetic trees. Using coefficient-of-variation modelling across technical triplicates, the study counted a clone as expanded if it had at least 8 unique UMIs. TCRdb trimmed the raw reads at Q25, called clones with MiXCR and kept productive beta chains. All rows with the same CDR3 protein become a single entry with the most common DNA and genes. These V and J calls derive from TCRdb rather than the authors' analysis. The sample table lists about 32,000 distinct CDR3 sequences, roughly 15% of them with a count of one. The top ten hold more than 4.5% of the sample.

Interpreted using the paper, the time point label stands for: technical triplicate 2. For sorted-subset TCR libraries, 1 million sorted CD4+ or CD8+ T cells were used. Peripheral blood underwent Ficoll-Hypaque density gradient centrifugation to isolate PBMCs, which were then cryopreserved in liquid nitrogen. The study also sequenced paired sorted CD4+ and CD8+ subsets from healthy controls, HAM/TSP patients and MS patients. The CDR3 numbers 13 residues from cysteine through phenylalanine. Of all the DNA, just the CDR3 is kept, 39 bases in frame from base 1. V is pruned by 2 bases and J by 15 bases, leaving 6 bases of the junction without a gene match. Per the germline V gene, MNHNS is the CDR1 and SASEGT is the CDR2.

This TCR was sampled from a female donor with HTLV-1-associated myelopathy (HAM/TSP). The sample taken for sequencing was CD4+ T cells from blood. The chain links TRBV6-1 with TRBJ1-4, with TRBD1 matching 10 junction bases. The CDR3 here reads CASSETAGTGVFF. The DNA sequence reads TGTGCCAGCAGTGAAACAGCCGGGACAGGGGTGTTTTTT.